This T cell receptor beta chain was sequenced in a study of tumor-infiltrating lymphocytes in localized non-small cell lung cancer. V dropped 4 bases and J dropped 4; count of bases not matched to a gene: 2. Per the germline V gene, CDR1 is LGHNA and CDR2 is YSLEER. The CDR3 totals 14 residues. Overall study results and limits: No link was found between tumor T-cell fraction and recurrence-free survival. No T-cell fraction difference was seen between IM1 and IM2 tumors.

TCRdb's copy holds only in-frame clones and misses some; the assay was immunoSEQ multiplex PCR. The sample has about 6,400 clones, roughly 71% seen once. A note on this clone: What it recognizes is unknown.

This rearrangement joins TRBV4-3 to TRBJ1-2; 11 bases fit TRBD1. This clonotype was obtained from a human donor with non-small cell lung cancer. Source material: lung tumor tissue. The DNA for the CDR3 is TGCGCCAGCAGCCCGGACAGGGGGCTCTATGGCTACACCTTC. It yields the protein CASSPDRGLYGYTF.